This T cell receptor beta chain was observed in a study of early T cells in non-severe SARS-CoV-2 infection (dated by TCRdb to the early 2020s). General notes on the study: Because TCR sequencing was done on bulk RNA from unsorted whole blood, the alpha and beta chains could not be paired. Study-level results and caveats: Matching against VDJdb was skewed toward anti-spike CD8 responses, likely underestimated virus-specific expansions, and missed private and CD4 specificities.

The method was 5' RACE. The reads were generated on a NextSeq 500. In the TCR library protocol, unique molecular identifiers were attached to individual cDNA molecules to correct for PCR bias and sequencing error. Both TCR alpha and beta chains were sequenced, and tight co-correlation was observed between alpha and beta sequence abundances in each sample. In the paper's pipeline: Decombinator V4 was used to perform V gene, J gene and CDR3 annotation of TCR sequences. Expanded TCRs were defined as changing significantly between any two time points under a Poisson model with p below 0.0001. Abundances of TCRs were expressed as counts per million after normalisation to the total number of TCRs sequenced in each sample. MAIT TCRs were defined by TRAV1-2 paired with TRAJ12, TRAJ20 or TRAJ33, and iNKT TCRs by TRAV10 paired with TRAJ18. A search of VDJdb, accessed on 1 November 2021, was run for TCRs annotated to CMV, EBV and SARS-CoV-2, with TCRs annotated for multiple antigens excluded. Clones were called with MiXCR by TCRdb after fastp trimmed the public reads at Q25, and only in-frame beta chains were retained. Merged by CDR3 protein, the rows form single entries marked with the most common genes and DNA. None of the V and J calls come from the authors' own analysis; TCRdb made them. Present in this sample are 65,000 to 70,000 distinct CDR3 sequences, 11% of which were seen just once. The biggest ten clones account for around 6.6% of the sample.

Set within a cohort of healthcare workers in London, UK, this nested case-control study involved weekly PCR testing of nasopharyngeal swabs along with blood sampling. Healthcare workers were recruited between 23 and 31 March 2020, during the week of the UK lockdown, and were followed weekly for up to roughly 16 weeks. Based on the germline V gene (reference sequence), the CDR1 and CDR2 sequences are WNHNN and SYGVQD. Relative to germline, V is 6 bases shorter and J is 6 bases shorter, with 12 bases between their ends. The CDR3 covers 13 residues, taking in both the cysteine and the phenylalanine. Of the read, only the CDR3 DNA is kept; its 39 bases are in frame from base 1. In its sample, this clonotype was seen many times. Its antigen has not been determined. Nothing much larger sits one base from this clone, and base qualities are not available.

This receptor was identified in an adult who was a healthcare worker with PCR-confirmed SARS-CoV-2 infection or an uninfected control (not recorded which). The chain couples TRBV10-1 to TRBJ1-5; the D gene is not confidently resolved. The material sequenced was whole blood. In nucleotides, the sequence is TGCGCCAGCAGCCAGATCATGGGTCAGCCCCAGCATTTT. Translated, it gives CASSQIMGQPQHF.